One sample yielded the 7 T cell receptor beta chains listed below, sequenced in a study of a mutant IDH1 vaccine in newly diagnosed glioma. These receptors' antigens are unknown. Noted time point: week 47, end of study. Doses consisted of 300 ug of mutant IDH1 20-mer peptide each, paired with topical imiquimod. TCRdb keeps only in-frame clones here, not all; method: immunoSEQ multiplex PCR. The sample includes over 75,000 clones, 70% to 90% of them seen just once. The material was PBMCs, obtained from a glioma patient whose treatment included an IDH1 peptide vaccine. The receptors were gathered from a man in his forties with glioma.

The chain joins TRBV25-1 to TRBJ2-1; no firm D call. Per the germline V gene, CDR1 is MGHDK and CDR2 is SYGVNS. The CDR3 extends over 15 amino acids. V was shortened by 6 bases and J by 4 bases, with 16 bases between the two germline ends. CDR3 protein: CASRGPGGIYNEQFF. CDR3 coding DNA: TGTGCCAGCAGGGGCCCCGGTGGGATTTACAATGAGCAGTTCTTC.

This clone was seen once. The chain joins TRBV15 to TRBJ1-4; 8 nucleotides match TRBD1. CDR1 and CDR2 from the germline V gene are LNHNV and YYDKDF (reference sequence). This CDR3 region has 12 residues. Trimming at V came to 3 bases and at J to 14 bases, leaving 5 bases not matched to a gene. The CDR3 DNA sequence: TGTGCCACCAGCAGTGGACGGGACAGGCTGTTTTTT. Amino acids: CATSSGRDRLFF.

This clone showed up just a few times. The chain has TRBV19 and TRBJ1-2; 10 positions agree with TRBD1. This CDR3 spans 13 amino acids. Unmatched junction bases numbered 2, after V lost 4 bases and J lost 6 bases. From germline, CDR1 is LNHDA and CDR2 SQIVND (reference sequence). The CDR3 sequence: CASSTGTGDGYTF. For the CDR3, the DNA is TGTGCCAGTAGTACCGGGACAGGGGATGGCTACACCTTC.

CDR3 DNA: TGTGCCAGCAGCTTTAGCCCTTTAGCGGGCGTGCTGTTCTTC. This sequence encodes CASSFSPLAGVLFF. V and J are TRBV7-2 and TRBJ2-1, with 7 bases that match TRBD2. Germline CDR1 reads SGHTA; CDR2 reads FQGNSA. The CDR3 contains 14 residues. Trimming cost V 3 bases and J 15 bases; bases outside gene matches: 14.

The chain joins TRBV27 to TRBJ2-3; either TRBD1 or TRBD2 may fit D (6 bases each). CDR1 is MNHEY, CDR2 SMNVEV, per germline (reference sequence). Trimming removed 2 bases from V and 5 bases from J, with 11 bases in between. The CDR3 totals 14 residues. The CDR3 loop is CASSLMGGQDTQYF. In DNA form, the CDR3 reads TGTGCCAGCAGTTTAATGGGGGGCCAAGATACGCAGTATTTT.

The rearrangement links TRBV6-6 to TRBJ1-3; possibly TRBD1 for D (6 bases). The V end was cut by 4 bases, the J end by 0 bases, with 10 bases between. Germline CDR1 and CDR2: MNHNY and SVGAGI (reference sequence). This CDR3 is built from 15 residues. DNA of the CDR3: TGTGCCAGCAGTTTCGAGGGGGTCTCTGGAAACACCATATATTTT. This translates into CASSFEGVSGNTIYF.

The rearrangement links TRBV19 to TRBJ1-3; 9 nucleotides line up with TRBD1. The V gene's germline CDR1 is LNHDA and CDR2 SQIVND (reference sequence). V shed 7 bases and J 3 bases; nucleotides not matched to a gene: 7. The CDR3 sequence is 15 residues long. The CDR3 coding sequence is TGTGCCAGTATCCACACAGGGGGCTTTGGAAACACCATATATTTT. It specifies CASIHTGGFGNTIYF.